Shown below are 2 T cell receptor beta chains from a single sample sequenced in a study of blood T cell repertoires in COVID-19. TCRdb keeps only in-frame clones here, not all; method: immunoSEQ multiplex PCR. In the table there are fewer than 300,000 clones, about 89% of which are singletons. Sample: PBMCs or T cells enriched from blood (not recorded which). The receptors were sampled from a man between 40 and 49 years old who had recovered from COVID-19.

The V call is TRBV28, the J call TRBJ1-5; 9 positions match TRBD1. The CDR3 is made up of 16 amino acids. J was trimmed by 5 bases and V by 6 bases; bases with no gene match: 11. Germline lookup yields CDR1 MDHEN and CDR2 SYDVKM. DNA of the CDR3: TGTGCCAGCAGCTCCCTCACAGGGGGCTTGGATCAGCCCCAGCATTTT. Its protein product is CASSSLTGGLDQPQHF.

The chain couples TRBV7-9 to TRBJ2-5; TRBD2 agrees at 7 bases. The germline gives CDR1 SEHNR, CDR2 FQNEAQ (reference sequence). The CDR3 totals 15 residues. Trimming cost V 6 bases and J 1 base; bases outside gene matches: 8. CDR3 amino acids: CASREWLAAQETQYF. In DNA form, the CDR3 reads TGTGCCAGCAGAGAGTGGCTAGCGGCCCAAGAGACCCAGTACTTC.